These 9 T cell receptor beta chains were all obtained from the same sample, sequenced in a study of response to subunit inactivated influenza vaccine. MiXCR, run by TCRdb on the RT-PCR reads, gives a single entry per CDR3 protein. The sample shows 500,000 or so distinct CDR3 sequences, approximately 16% of them seen only once. The specimen comprised CD4+ T cells sorted from PBMCs, sampled 23 to 25 months after vaccination. These TCRs come from a man between 50 and 75 years old who received an inactivated influenza vaccine.

This clonotype was detected ten times or more. The junction does not match germline at one end; this may be a read error. The chain carries TRBV5-1 and TRBJ1-1, with D possibly being TRBD1 (5 bases). The CDR3 has 14 amino acids. Germline loops: CDR1 SGHRS, CDR2 YFSETQ. The CDR3 reads CASSSGTGNTEAFF. The CDR3 nucleotides read TGTGCCAGCAGTTCCGGGACGGGGAACACTGAAGCTTTCTTT.

This clonotype was found a few times. This chain joins TRBV4-3 and TRBJ2-7; no clear D. Germline values: CDR1 LGHNA, CDR2 YSLEER. There are 14 residues in the CDR3. V shed 0 bases and J shed 0 bases, with 6 bases lying between them. The CDR3 region is CASSQEPRSYEQYF. CDR3 nucleotides: TGCGCCAGCAGCCAAGAACCCCGCTCCTACGAGCAGTACTTC.

This clonotype was seen repeatedly, ten times or more. This chain connects TRBV9 to TRBJ2-1, with TRBD2 matching 7 bases. V dropped 3 bases and J dropped 8; count of bases not matched to a gene: 11. This CDR3 is 15 amino acids long. The germline V gene encodes CDR1 SGDLS and CDR2 YYNGEE. The CDR3 region has the DNA TGTGCCAGCAGCGATAGCGGGCTAAAGGTGGATGAGCAGTTCTTC. This gives the protein CASSDSGLKVDEQFF.

The gene calls are TRBV14 and TRBJ1-6; D not resolved. The CDR3 is made up of 15 amino acids. Germline CDR1 reads SGHDN; CDR2 reads FVKESK. The V end was cut by 0 bases, the J end by 7 bases, with 10 bases between. CDR3 region: CASSQEVRPNSPLHF. The DNA for the CDR3 is TGTGCCAGCAGCCAAGAAGTGAGGCCGAATTCACCCCTCCACTTT.

This clonotype occurred a few times. This CDR3 reads CSARRVDSNQPQHF. As DNA, the CDR3 is TGCAGTGCTAGAAGAGTCGATAGCAATCAGCCCCAGCATTTT. J is TRBJ1-5 and V is TRBV20-1, with no clear D. Trimming cost V 2 bases and J 0 bases, with 8 bases left between them. The CDR3 runs 14 residues. Germline CDR1 reads DFQATT; CDR2 reads SNEGSKA (reference sequence).

The table lists this clonotype with many counts. V is TRBV7-2 and J is TRBJ1-4; the match to TRBD1 covers 9 bases. The CDR3 is 16 residues long. The germline V gene has CDR1 SGHTA and CDR2 FQGNSA. J was trimmed by 9 bases and V by 3 bases; bases with no gene match: 11. CDR3 in DNA: TGTGCCAGCAGCTTGGAATCGACAGGGGGACGTAAAAAACTGTTTTTT. Translation gives CASSLESTGGRKKLFF.

This clonotype was seen a few times. The chain combines TRBV12-3 or TRBV12-4 with TRBJ1-1; TRBD1 matches at 8 bases. The CDR3 has 14 amino acids. Trimming took 6 bases from V and 4 from J; bases not matched to a gene: 7. CDR3: CASRSDRGGTEAFF. CDR3 sequence (DNA): TGTGCCAGCAGGTCCGACAGGGGCGGCACTGAAGCTTTCTTT.

There are a few counts of this clonotype. V is TRBV4-2 and J is TRBJ2-3, with D unresolved. V dropped 0 bases and J dropped 7 bases, with 8 bases sitting between them. This CDR3 is built from 13 residues. Germline loops: CDR1 LGHNA, CDR2 YNFKEQ. CDR3 loop: CASSQEEVNTQYF. Here the CDR3 DNA reads TGTGCCAGCAGCCAAGAAGAGGTCAATACGCAGTATTTT.

V and J are TRBV18 and TRBJ2-7, with D perhaps TRBD1 (6 bases). V was clipped by 2 bases and J by 0 bases, with 17 bases between them. The germline V gene has CDR1 KGHSH and CDR2 LQKENI. The CDR3 runs 17 residues. CDR3 DNA sequence: TGTGCCAGCTCACCATTACAGGGTAGACAAAGCTCCTACGAGCAGTACTTC. As protein: CASSPLQGRQSSYEQYF. Supplemented by reference TRBV18 and TRBJ2-7, the full variable domain reads NAGVMQNPRHLVRRRGQEARLRCSPMKGHSHVYWYRQLPEEGLKFMVYLQKENIIDESGMPKERFSAEFPKEGPSILRIQQVVRGDSAAYFCASSPLQGRQSSYEQYFGPGTRLTVT.